This TCR beta chain emerged from a study of a mutant IDH1 vaccine in newly diagnosed glioma. The CDR3 runs to 16 residues. V gave up 6 bases and J gave up 0 bases; unmatched junction bases: 8. CDR1 is SNHLY and CDR2 is FYNNEI in the germline V gene. As for this clone: Its target is not known.

Here immunoSEQ multiplex PCR was the method, and the copy in TCRdb shows in-frame clones only, minus some. The table lists under 40,000 clones, roughly three quarters of them singletons. As to time point: week 35, safety follow-up. What each vaccine dose contained was 300 ug of mutant IDH1 20-mer peptide, accompanied by topical imiquimod. Sequences were derived from PBMCs, sampled from a glioma patient whose treatment included an IDH1 peptide vaccine. J is TRBJ2-4 and V is TRBV2, with TRBD1 matching 7 bases. This clonotype was sampled from a woman between 40 and 50 years old with glioma. For the CDR3, the DNA is TGTGCCAGCAGGAGGGGGACAGCGCGAGCCAAAAACATTCAGTACTTC. Its protein product is CASRRGTARAKNIQYF.